The source of this T cell receptor (beta chain) is a study of T cells in Graves' hyperthyroidism and ophthalmopathy. Across the study: Any treatment followed the collection of peripheral blood at initial diagnosis.

Calling Graves' hyperthyroidism stable meant ophthalmopathy did not progress within 18 months. The germline V gene has CDR1 LGHDT and CDR2 YNNKEL (reference sequence). This CDR3 has 14 residues. Trimming took 5 bases from V and 4 from J; bases not matched to a gene: 5. TCR beta CDR3 regions were amplified from RNA. When the TCR CDR3 underwent first-round RT-PCR, the HTBI primer set was used. One entry per CDR3 protein, called by TCRdb with MiXCR from the multiplex PCR reads. The sample consists of more than 650,000 distinct CDR3 sequences, around 15% of them appearing once. Whole-study results and caveats: Most thyroid clonotypes expanded above 0.001 appeared in blood too.

This clonotype was recorded many times. Its antigen is currently unknown. Sample: blood. This receptor was identified in a woman under 30 with Graves' hyperthyroidism. The chain employs TRBV3-1 and TRBJ1-1, with 9 positions matching TRBD1. The CDR3 sequence: CASSKGQGSTEAFF. The CDR3 DNA reads as TGTGCCAGCAGCAAGGGACAGGGAAGCACTGAAGCTTTCTTT.